A single sample is the source of the 25 T cell receptor beta chains below, sequenced in a study of PD-1 blockade in mismatch repair-deficient tumors. Only in-frame clones appear in the TCRdb table, and some are missing; sequencing was by immunoSEQ multiplex PCR. Of about 40,000 clones in the sample, approximately 81% are singletons; the top ten hold nearly 4%. The material sequenced was peripheral blood, taken approximately 78 weeks after starting pembrolizumab. These TCRs come from an adult with mismatch repair-deficient cancer.

The gene calls are TRBV5-5 and TRBJ1-4; the match to TRBD1 covers 8 bases. The CDR3 is 15 amino acids. The V and J ends lost 4 bases and 4 bases, in that order; junction bases with no gene match: 6. The germline gives CDR1 SGHKS, CDR2 YYEKEE (reference sequence). CDR3 sequence (DNA): TGTGCCAGCAGCCTCCGACAGGGGATTAATGAAAAACTGTTTTTT. It specifies CASSLRQGINEKLFF.

This chain uses TRBV6-5 with TRBJ1-3; no clear D. The germline CDR1 and CDR2 sequences are MNHEY and SVGAGI. V lost 2 bases, J lost 4 bases, and 12 bases lay in between. The CDR3 spans 15 residues. CDR3 residues: CASSYQSTVGNTIYF. DNA of the CDR3: TGTGCCAGCAGTTACCAGAGTACCGTAGGAAACACCATATATTTT.

V and J are TRBV7-9 and TRBJ1-2; TRBD1 matches at 9 bases. CDR1 is SEHNR, CDR2 FQNEAQ, per germline (reference sequence). The CDR3 length is 15 residues. V lost 4 bases and J lost 8; bases outside the gene matches: 11. The DNA for the CDR3 is TGTGCCAGCAGCTCCCCGGACAGGGGCGCTTGGGGCTACACCTTC. Its translation is CASSSPDRGAWGYTF.

J is TRBJ1-1 and V is TRBV5-1, with D unclear. Germline CDR1 reads SGHRS; CDR2 reads YFSETQ. The CDR3 is 15 amino acids. Trimming left V 0 bases short and J 0 bases short, with 9 bases between. The CDR3 reads CASSLDYQMNTEAFF. The CDR3 DNA follows: TGCGCCAGCAGCTTGGATTACCAGATGAACACTGAAGCTTTCTTT.

The V call is TRBV2, the J call TRBJ2-7; D is unresolved. Germline values: CDR1 SNHLY, CDR2 FYNNEI. V shed 6 bases and J shed 4 bases, with 7 bases lying between them. The CDR3 is made up of 11 amino acids. The DNA of the CDR3 is TGTGCCAGCAGCGAATTTTACGAGCAGTACTTC. This translates into CASSEFYEQYF.

This clone has more than one count but fewer than ten. The V and J genes are TRBV9 and TRBJ1-2, with D possibly being TRBD1 (5 bases). The CDR3 is made up of 12 amino acids. CDR1 is SGDLS, CDR2 YYNGEE, per germline. V was shortened by 6 bases and J by 7 bases, with 13 bases between the two germline ends. The DNA of the CDR3 is TGTGCCAGCAACCTTGTTGGGGGTGGCTACACCTTC. Translated, it gives CASNLVGGGYTF.

Concerning this clone itself: Different DNA sequences within this sample yield the same CDR3. This chain links TRBV27 with TRBJ2-2, with D maybe TRBD2 (6 bases). This CDR3 is 14 amino acids long. The V end was cut by 2 bases, the J end by 4 bases, with 8 bases between. Germline V CDR1 and CDR2: MNHEY, SMNVEV (reference sequence). CDR3 bases: TGTGCCAGCAGTTTAAGCGGGCTCACCGGGGAGCTGTTTTTT. Translated: CASSLSGLTGELFF.

The chain joins TRBV25-1 to TRBJ2-3, with D unresolved. CDR1 MGHDK and CDR2 SYGVNS come from the germline V gene. The CDR3 spans 15 residues. Trimming stripped 2 bases from V and 4 bases from J, with 13 bases between. The CDR3 sequence: CASSEGTQLSDTQYF. CDR3 bases: TGTGCCAGCAGTGAAGGAACCCAACTCTCAGATACGCAGTATTTT.

This rearrangement joins TRBV27 to TRBJ2-1; D is possibly TRBD1 (6 bases). V lost 2 bases, J lost 7 bases, and 12 bases lay in between. Germline CDR1 reads MNHEY; CDR2 reads SMNVEV (reference sequence). This CDR3 has 14 residues. The CDR3 protein is CASSLNGQLNEQFF. The DNA for the CDR3 is TGTGCCAGCAGTTTAAATGGACAGCTAAATGAGCAGTTCTTC.

The chain couples TRBV19 to TRBJ2-1; 8 nucleotides align to TRBD2. Germline V lookup: CDR1 LNHDA, CDR2 SQIVND (reference sequence). This CDR3 contains 15 residues. J was trimmed by 2 bases and V by 1 base; bases with no gene match: 1. The CDR3 sequence: CASSIVLAAYNEQFF. For the CDR3, the DNA is TGTGCCAGTAGTATAGTACTAGCGGCCTACAATGAGCAGTTCTTC.

J is TRBJ2-2 and V is TRBV5-1; TRBD1 matches at 11 bases. This CDR3 spans 17 amino acids. Per the germline V gene, CDR1 is SGHRS and CDR2 is YFSETQ. V was clipped by 0 bases and J by 4 bases; unmatched bases: 5. The chain's CDR3 is CASSLGPGQGVTGELFF. CDR3 nucleotide sequence: TGCGCCAGCAGCTTGGGCCCGGGACAGGGGGTCACCGGGGAGCTGTTTTTT.

About this clone: Other DNA variants within this sample encode the same CDR3. The V call is TRBV30, the J call TRBJ1-3; D gene uncertain. The CDR3 spans 13 residues. Per the germline V gene, CDR1 is GTSNPN and CDR2 is SVGIG (reference sequence). V was shortened by 2 bases and J by 4 bases, with 9 bases between the two germline ends. As DNA, the CDR3 is TGTGCCTGGAGTACGGGTGACGGAAACACCATATATTTT. Protein sequence: CAWSTGDGNTIYF.

The chain employs TRBV11-3 and TRBJ1-1; 12 positions agree with TRBD1. This CDR3 is 18 amino acids long. The germline gives CDR1 SGHNT, CDR2 YENEEA. V lost 6 bases and J lost 3; bases outside the gene matches: 14. The CDR3 DNA follows: TGTGCCAGCAGTTTAAGGCGTGGGACAGGGGGCCTCGACACTGAAGCTTTCTTT. Translation: CASSLRRGTGGLDTEAFF.

The chain carries TRBV6-6 and TRBJ1-1; TRBD1 aligns across 10 bases. This CDR3 contains 14 residues. Germline-derived CDR1 and CDR2 are MNHNY and SVGAGI (reference sequence). Trimming took 2 bases from V and 5 from J; bases not matched to a gene: 2. CDR3: CASSYGTGVTEAFF. CDR3 coding DNA: TGTGCCAGCAGTTACGGGACAGGGGTAACTGAAGCTTTCTTT.

V and J are TRBV6-5 and TRBJ2-3; possibly TRBD2 for D (5 bases). This CDR3 contains 16 residues. Trimming removed 2 bases from V and 0 bases from J, with 12 bases in between. Germline lookup yields CDR1 MNHEY and CDR2 SVGAGI. The CDR3 DNA follows: TGTGCCAGCAGTTACGGGAACGGGATGAGCACAGATACGCAGTATTTT. Its translation is CASSYGNGMSTDTQYF.

This chain uses TRBV5-1 with TRBJ1-1; tentatively, D is TRBD1 (6 bases). Germline V gene data show CDR1 as SGHRS and CDR2 as YFSETQ. Trimming took off 0 bases at V and 10 bases at J, with 19 bases between the two ends. CDR3 length: 15 residues. The CDR3 DNA is TGCGCCAGCAGCTTGGATCCGGGGGCGGGCAGTGGAGCTTTCTTT. Encoded protein: CASSLDPGAGSGAFF.

V gene TRBV29-1 combines with J gene TRBJ2-5; 7 bases are shared with TRBD2. The CDR3 is 13 residues long. CDR1 and CDR2 from the germline V gene are SQVTM and ANQGSEA. The V segment lost 7 bases and the J segment 5 bases; nucleotides outside the gene matches: 10. This CDR3 is CSAGLGASETQYF. CDR3 DNA sequence: TGCAGCGCAGGACTAGGGGCTAGTGAGACCCAGTACTTC.

The chain combines TRBV19 with TRBJ2-7; 10 bases fit TRBD2. Losses at the gene ends were 1 base for V and 2 bases for J; bases not matched to a gene: 2. There are 15 residues in the CDR3. Germline CDR1 is LNHDA and CDR2 is SQIVND (reference sequence). The DNA for the CDR3 is TGTGCCAGTAGTATAGGGCTAGCGGGGGCCTACGAGCAGTACTTC. As protein: CASSIGLAGAYEQYF.

The genes are TRBV5-5 and TRBJ2-2; D is possibly TRBD1 (5 bases). This CDR3 spans 17 amino acids. Germline V gene data show CDR1 as SGHKS and CDR2 as YYEKEE (reference sequence). With 0 bases removed from V and 4 bases from J, the gap between germline ends came to 16 bases. In DNA, the CDR3 is TGTGCCAGCAGCTTGGACTTGGGCAGGGTGGTCACCGGGGAGCTGTTTTTT. Translated: CASSLDLGRVVTGELFF.

This chain uses TRBV30 with TRBJ1-1, with 9 bases lining up with TRBD1. The ends lost 4 bases at V and 4 bases at J; junction bases unmatched: 4. The CDR3 runs to 13 residues. The germline CDR1 and CDR2 sequences are GTSNPN and SVGIG (reference sequence). The CDR3 nucleotides read TGTGCCTGGAATGACAGGGGGGTCACTGAAGCTTTCTTT. As protein: CAWNDRGVTEAFF. Using reference TRBV30 and TRBJ1-1 for the parts outside the CDR3, the full variable domain is SQTIHQWPATLVQPVGSPLSLECTVEGTSNPNLYWYRQAAGRGLQLLFYSVGIGQISSEVPQNLSASRPQDRQFILSSKKLLLSDSGFYLCAWNDRGVTEAFFGQGTRLTVV.

The J gene is TRBJ2-5, the V gene TRBV28; 7 bases are shared with TRBD2. Per germline, CDR1 MDHEN and CDR2 SYDVKM. The CDR3 runs to 15 residues. V lost 3 bases and J lost 3; bases outside the gene matches: 7. The CDR3 DNA reads as TGTGCCAGCAGTTTTCCGGCTGGACTAGAAGAGACCCAGTACTTC. It encodes CASSFPAGLEETQYF.

The chain has TRBV5-6 and TRBJ2-7; 7 nucleotides align to TRBD1. The J segment lost 2 bases and the V segment lost 3 bases, leaving 20 bases of the junction unmatched. CDR1 SGHDT and CDR2 YYEEEE come from the germline V gene. CDR3 length: 19 residues. The CDR3 nucleotides read TGTGCCAGCAGCTCGCCCCTCGGGACAGTTCGTCGGGTGCCCTACGAGCAGTACTTC. Protein: CASSSPLGTVRRVPYEQYF.

V gene TRBV7-9 combines with J gene TRBJ1-1; D call uncertain. V was cut by 0 bases and J by 8 bases, with 10 bases left in between. This CDR3 spans 13 amino acids. CDR1 and CDR2 (germline): SEHNR, FQNEAQ (reference sequence). The CDR3 here is CASSLAASAEAFF. Here the CDR3 DNA reads TGTGCCAGCAGCTTAGCGGCGTCAGCCGAAGCTTTCTTT.

The chain links TRBV9 to TRBJ2-1; no clear D gene. Germline assignment: CDR1 SGDLS and CDR2 YYNGEE. This CDR3 comprises 14 residues. V gave up 0 bases and J gave up 0 bases, with 4 bases separating them. The CDR3 loop is CASSVAYSYNEQFF. As DNA, the CDR3 is TGTGCCAGCAGCGTAGCCTACTCCTACAATGAGCAGTTCTTC.

The chain couples TRBV9 to TRBJ2-7; weak D call: TRBD2 (6 bases). Per germline, CDR1 SGDLS and CDR2 YYNGEE. The V gene lost 0 bases and the J gene lost 5 bases, with 15 bases spanning the gap. The CDR3 is made up of 15 amino acids. The CDR3 DNA reads TGTGCCAGCAGCGTAGATGGAGGGGAGTTCGACGAGCAGTACTTC. It codes for CASSVDGGEFDEQYF.